Sequencing of this T cell receptor beta chain was carried out in a study of blood T cell repertoires in COVID-19. Study in general: Italy, Spain and the United States were the sources of the convalescent and acute COVID-19 samples. The analysed material was cDNA or gDNA that came from T cells, B-cell-depleted T cells, or PBMCs.

The ends were cut back, 6 bases at V and 4 bases at J, with 15 bases in the middle. The CDR3 spans 14 residues. From germline, CDR1 is LNHDA and CDR2 SQIVND (reference sequence). The method was immunoSEQ multiplex PCR; TCRdb's version includes in-frame clones alone and lacks a portion of them. This sample has under 50,000 clones, with 77% found just once. V is TRBV19 and J is TRBJ2-5; D is possibly TRBD2 (7 bases). The source of this sequence is a human donor with active or convalescent COVID-19. The donor label of this sample is uncertain. Sequences were obtained from peripheral blood. CDR3 region: CASSPGGGSETQYF. For the CDR3, the DNA is TGTGCCAGTAGCCCCGGCGGGGGCTCAGAGACCCAGTACTTC.